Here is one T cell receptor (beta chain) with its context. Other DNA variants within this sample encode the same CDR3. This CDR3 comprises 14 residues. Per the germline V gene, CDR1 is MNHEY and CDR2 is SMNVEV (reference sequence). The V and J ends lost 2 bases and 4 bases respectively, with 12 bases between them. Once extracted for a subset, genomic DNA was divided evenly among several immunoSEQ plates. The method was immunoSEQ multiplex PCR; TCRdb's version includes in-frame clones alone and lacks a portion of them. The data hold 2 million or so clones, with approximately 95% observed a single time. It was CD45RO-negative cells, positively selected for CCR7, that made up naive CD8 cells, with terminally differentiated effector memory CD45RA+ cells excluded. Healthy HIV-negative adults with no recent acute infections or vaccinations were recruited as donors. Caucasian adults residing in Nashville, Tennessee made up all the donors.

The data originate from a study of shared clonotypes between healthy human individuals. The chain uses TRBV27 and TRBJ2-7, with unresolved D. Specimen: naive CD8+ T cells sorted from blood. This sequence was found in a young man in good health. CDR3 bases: TGTGCCAGCAGTTTACAAGGGCTAGGGTACGAGCAGTACTTC. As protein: CASSLQGLGYEQYF.